Each of the 25 T cell receptor beta chains below was sequenced from the same sample in a study of T cell responses to AZD1222 COVID-19 vaccine. Produced via immunoSEQ multiplex PCR; TCRdb's table is partial and in-frame only. The sample lists fewer than 150,000 clones, around 90% seen once, with roughly 7.4% in the top ten. The material was peripheral blood, obtained on day 0 of AZD1222 vaccination. The receptors here all came from an adult in good health.

V is TRBV15 and J is TRBJ1-4; D unresolved. V shed 3 bases and J shed 7 bases, with 9 bases lying between them. Per the germline V gene, CDR1 is LNHNV and CDR2 is YYDKDF (reference sequence). CDR3 length: 13 amino acids. The CDR3 region has the DNA TGTGCCACCAGCAGGGGAGGCGGTGAAAAACTGTTTTTT. Translation: CATSRGGGEKLFF.

This clone was recorded once. The chain employs TRBV7-2 and TRBJ1-4; D is unclear. CDR1 is SGHTA and CDR2 is FQGNSA in the germline V gene. The germline V and J ends were trimmed by 6 bases and 4 bases, with 9 bases remaining between them. This CDR3 has 13 residues. CDR3 sequence reads: CASSPGYNEKLFF. DNA for the CDR3: TGTGCCAGCAGTCCCGGATATAATGAAAAACTGTTTTTT.

The chain joins TRBV19 to TRBJ2-5; TRBD2 matches 8 bases. In germline, CDR1 is LNHDA, CDR2 SQIVND (reference sequence). This CDR3 comprises 16 residues. V lost 2 bases to trimming and J lost 5 bases; unmatched junction nucleotides: 10. The CDR3 sequence: CASSIWARGGTETQYF. CDR3 nucleotides: TGTGCCAGTAGTATATGGGCCCGGGGGGGGACGGAGACCCAGTACTTC.

The chain joins TRBV10-1 to TRBJ2-2, with 12 bases aligning to TRBD1. This CDR3 region has 18 residues. Per the germline V gene, CDR1 is WNHNN and CDR2 is SYGVQD (reference sequence). V lost 0 bases and J lost 5; bases outside the gene matches: 7. CDR3 nucleotides: TGCGCCAGCAGTGAGTCGAGGGGACAGGGGGCCTGGACCGGGGAGCTGTTTTTT. Translation gives CASSESRGQGAWTGELFF.

This sequence joins TRBV30 and TRBJ1-2; 10 positions agree with TRBD1. J was trimmed by 4 bases and V by 4 bases; bases with no gene match: 6. The length of the CDR3 is 14 residues. Germline loops: CDR1 GTSNPN, CDR2 SVGIG (reference sequence). The chain's CDR3 is CAWTRTGGAYGYTF. The CDR3 coding sequence is TGTGCCTGGACCCGGACAGGGGGTGCCTATGGCTACACCTTC.

The V and J genes are TRBV11-3 and TRBJ2-7; D is possibly TRBD1 or TRBD2 (5 bases each). The V end lost 7 bases, the J end lost 3 bases, and 16 bases lay between the germline ends. The CDR3 covers 14 residues. Per the germline V gene, CDR1 is SGHNT and CDR2 is YENEEA. The CDR3 coding sequence is TGTGCCAGCACCCACAGGTATGGGAGCTACGAGCAGTACTTC. It is translated as CASTHRYGSYEQYF. The full variable domain, in which reference TRBV11-3 and TRBJ2-7 provide the parts outside the CDR3, is EAGVVQSPRYKIIEKKQPVAFWCNPISGHNTLYWYLQNLGQGPELLIRYENEEAVDDSQLPKDRFSAERLKGVDSTLKIQPAELGDSAVYLCASTHRYGSYEQYFGPGTRLTVT.

The J gene is TRBJ2-3, the V gene TRBV6-2 or TRBV6-3; the match to TRBD2 covers 12 bases. Germline CDR1 and CDR2: MNHEY and SVGEGT. V lost 6 bases and J lost 1; bases outside the gene matches: 11. The CDR3 totals 18 residues. In DNA form, the CDR3 reads TGTGCCAGCAGCCGCGGACTAGCGGGAAGGCCCCGCACAGATACGCAGTATTTT. The encoded protein is CASSRGLAGRPRTDTQYF.

The table lists this clone with a count of one. V usage is TRBV7-9 and J usage is TRBJ1-1; D call uncertain. The germline V gene encodes CDR1 SEHNR and CDR2 FQNEAQ (reference sequence). The CDR3 has 15 residues. Trimming left V 5 bases short and J 3 bases short, with 16 bases between. The CDR3 protein is CASSVRGRTDTEAFF. The CDR3 coding sequence is TGTGCCAGCAGCGTCCGCGGGCGAACGGACACTGAAGCTTTCTTT.

The chain joins TRBV2 to TRBJ1-6; D call uncertain. The CDR3 consists of 14 residues. Trimming removed 3 bases at V and 7 bases at J, with 10 bases between. Germline loops: CDR1 SNHLY, CDR2 FYNNEI. The CDR3 nucleotides read TGTGCCAGCAGTGAGGACTCGTTAAATTCACCCCTCCACTTT. Protein: CASSEDSLNSPLHF.

The chain carries TRBV29-1 and TRBJ1-4; D possibly corresponds to TRBD1 (5 bases). CDR1 and CDR2 from the germline V gene are SQVTM and ANQGSEA. The V and J ends lost 4 bases and 6 bases respectively, with 12 bases between them. This CDR3 is built from 13 residues. In nucleotides, the CDR3 is TGCAGCGTTGCTGACGGGGCTGATGAAAAACTGTTTTTT. Encoded protein: CSVADGADEKLFF.

This clone was recorded only once. V gene TRBV3-1 (or the pseudogene TRBV3-2) combines with J gene TRBJ2-5, with TRBD1 matching 8 bases. Germline V CDR1 and CDR2: LGHDT, YNNKEL (reference sequence). The junction had 7 bases not matched to a gene; V was cut back by 0 bases and J by 4 bases. The length of the CDR3 is 16 residues. CDR3 sequence: CASSQDGQGGRETQYF. The CDR3 bases are TGTGCCAGCAGCCAAGATGGACAGGGAGGTCGAGAGACCCAGTACTTC.

The CDR3 region has the DNA TGTGCCAGCAGCTACGGACTAGCGGCGCAAGAGACCCAGTACTTC. Its protein product is CASSYGLAAQETQYF. The chain recombines TRBV5-4 with TRBJ2-5, with 10 bases that match TRBD2. The CDR3 runs 15 residues. The germline gives CDR1 SGHNT, CDR2 YYREEE (reference sequence). V was clipped by 3 bases and J by 2 bases; unmatched bases: 4. Full variable domain (remainder filled in from reference TRBV5-4 and TRBJ2-5): ETGVTQSPTHLIKTRGQQVTLRCSSQSGHNTVSWYQQALGQGPQFIFQYYREEENGRGNFPPRFSGLQFPNYSSELNVNALELDDSALYLCASSYGLAAQETQYFGPGTRLLVL.

The chain combines TRBV5-1 with TRBJ2-7; D possibly uses TRBD1 or TRBD2 (5 bases each). Trimming removed 4 bases from V and 2 bases from J, with 13 bases in between. The germline V gene encodes CDR1 SGHRS and CDR2 YFSETQ. The CDR3 spans 14 residues. CDR3 amino acids: CASSARDGTYEQYF. The CDR3 nucleotides are TGCGCCAGCAGCGCCAGGGACGGCACCTACGAGCAGTACTTC.

The chain employs TRBV5-1 and TRBJ1-2, with 10 bases matching TRBD1. After removal of 6 bases from V and 7 bases from J, the junction contained 9 bases not matched to a gene. There are 14 residues in the CDR3. Germline V lookup: CDR1 SGHRS, CDR2 YFSETQ. CDR3 amino acids: CASTAMTGGSGYTF. For the CDR3, the DNA is TGCGCCAGCACCGCGATGACAGGGGGCTCTGGCTACACCTTC.

The chain links TRBV7-9 to TRBJ1-2; 9 bases fit TRBD1. The CDR3 consists of 13 residues. Germline CDR1 reads SEHNR; CDR2 reads FQNEAQ (reference sequence). Trimming took 3 bases from V and 8 from J; bases not matched to a gene: 4. The CDR3 is CASSFTGGRGYTF. DNA of the CDR3: TGTGCCAGCAGCTTTACAGGGGGCCGGGGCTACACCTTC. The full variable domain, completed using reference TRBV7-9 and TRBJ1-2, is DTGVSQNPRHKITKRGQNVTFRCDPISEHNRLYWYRQTLGQGPEFLTYFQNEAQLEKSRLLSDRFSAERPKGSFSTLEIQRTEQGDSAMYLCASSFTGGRGYTFGSGTRLTVV.

In nucleotides, the CDR3 is TGCGCCAGCAGCTACCCCCCCAACGAGCAGTACTTC. Translated, it gives CASSYPPNEQYF. The rearrangement joins TRBV5-1 to TRBJ2-7; D ambiguous. Trimming left V 3 bases short and J 5 bases short, with 9 bases between. The CDR3 sequence is 12 residues long. Germline lookup yields CDR1 SGHRS and CDR2 YFSETQ.

This chain uses TRBV7-2 with TRBJ2-2; possible D gene TRBD1, 6 bases. Germline CDR1 reads SGHTA; CDR2 reads FQGNSA. V shed 5 bases and J shed 4 bases, with 17 bases lying between them. CDR3 length: 16 residues. CDR3 amino acids: CASSPRAGAVTGELFF. The CDR3 nucleotides read TGTGCCAGCAGCCCGCGGGCAGGGGCGGTCACCGGGGAGCTGTTTTTT.

The genes are TRBV5-1 and TRBJ1-1; 8 bases match TRBD1. CDR1 SGHRS and CDR2 YFSETQ come from the germline V gene. V shed 6 bases, J shed 1 base, and the junction held 5 bases outside the gene matches. The CDR3 runs 14 residues. CDR3 DNA: TGCGCCAGCAAACCAGGGACAGGGAACACTGAAGCTTTCTTT. It yields the protein CASKPGTGNTEAFF.

The chain employs TRBV28 and TRBJ1-1, with unresolved D. Germline assignment: CDR1 MDHEN and CDR2 SYDVKM. With 2 bases removed from V and 3 bases from J, the gap between germline ends came to 4 bases. CDR3 length: 12 amino acids. CDR3 DNA sequence: TGTGCCAGCAGTTTACCCTACACTGAAGCTTTCTTT. Its protein is CASSLPYTEAFF. Drawing the rest from reference TRBV28 and TRBJ1-1, the complete variable domain is DVKVTQSSRYLVKRTGEKVFLECVQDMDHENMFWYRQDPGLGLRLIYFSYDVKMKEKGDIPEGYSVSREKKERFSLILESASTNQTSMYLCASSLPYTEAFFGQGTRLTVV.

This clone has just one count. The chain links TRBV10-3 to TRBJ1-3, with D unclear. Looked up from germline, CDR1 is ENHRY and CDR2 is SYGVKD. CDR3 length equals 13 residues. Trimming took off 9 bases at V and 7 bases at J, with 16 bases between the two ends. The CDR3 here is CAMTGVGGNTIYF. The CDR3, as DNA: TGTGCCATGACTGGCGTAGGTGGGAACACCATATATTTT.

The chain employs TRBV7-3 and TRBJ2-5; D may be TRBD1 (5 bases). The CDR3 has 13 amino acids. Trimming stripped 5 bases from V and 5 bases from J, with 12 bases between. Per the germline V gene, CDR1 is SGHTA and CDR2 is FQGTGA. The DNA for the CDR3 is TGTGCCAGCAGCGTGGGGCTGCGGGAGACCCAGTACTTC. This translates into CASSVGLRETQYF. The full variable domain, in which reference TRBV7-3 and TRBJ2-5 provide the parts outside the CDR3, is GAGVSQTPSNKVTEKGKYVELRCDPISGHTALYWYRQSLGQGPEFLIYFQGTGAADDSGLPNDRFFAVRPEGSVSTLKIQRTERGDSAVYLCASSVGLRETQYFGPGTRLLVL.

This sequence joins TRBV28 and TRBJ2-1, with D perhaps assigned TRBD1 or TRBD2 (5 bases each). The CDR3 has 17 amino acids. The germline CDR1 and CDR2 sequences are MDHEN and SYDVKM. Deletions cut 5 bases from V and 9 bases from J, with 26 bases between. In DNA, the CDR3 is TGTGCCAGCAGTCGCCCCCCGAGGGGCCGCGAATGGCGTGAGCAGTTCTTC. It encodes CASSRPPRGREWREQFF.

This rearrangement joins TRBV5-4 to TRBJ1-4; weak D call: TRBD1 (6 bases). This CDR3 is 14 amino acids long. V was trimmed by 4 bases and J by 7 bases, leaving 14 bases between them. Germline V gene sequence: CDR1 SGHNT, CDR2 YYREEE (reference sequence). CDR3 loop: CASSLQGRSEKLFF. CDR3 coding DNA: TGTGCCAGCAGCCTCCAGGGGAGAAGTGAAAAACTGTTTTTT. Complete variable domain (other parts from reference TRBV5-4 and TRBJ1-4): ETGVTQSPTHLIKTRGQQVTLRCSSQSGHNTVSWYQQALGQGPQFIFQYYREEENGRGNFPPRFSGLQFPNYSSELNVNALELDDSALYLCASSLQGRSEKLFFGSGTQLSVL.

A few counts support this clone. Written as DNA, the CDR3 is TGCGCCAGCAGCTTGGCCCTTGAGACAGGCGGAAACACCATATATTTT. Its translation: CASSLALETGGNTIYF. The rearrangement joins TRBV5-1 to TRBJ1-3, with D possibly matching TRBD1 (6 bases). The CDR3 contains 16 residues. Germline assignment: CDR1 SGHRS and CDR2 YFSETQ. V was shortened by 0 bases and J by 4 bases, with 14 bases between the two germline ends.

The V call is TRBV18, the J call TRBJ1-1; unclear D gene. Germline lookup yields CDR1 KGHSH and CDR2 LQKENI. This CDR3 region has 14 residues. The V and J ends lost 3 bases and 1 base respectively, with 9 bases between them. The CDR3 protein is CASSPRAGNTEAFF. The CDR3 DNA is TGTGCCAGCTCACCGAGGGCAGGGAACACTGAAGCTTTCTTT. Full variable domain (missing parts from reference TRBV18 and TRBJ1-1): NAGVMQNPRHLVRRRGQEARLRCSPMKGHSHVYWYRQLPEEGLKFMVYLQKENIIDESGMPKERFSAEFPKEGPSILRIQQVVRGDSAAYFCASSPRAGNTEAFFGQGTRLTVV.